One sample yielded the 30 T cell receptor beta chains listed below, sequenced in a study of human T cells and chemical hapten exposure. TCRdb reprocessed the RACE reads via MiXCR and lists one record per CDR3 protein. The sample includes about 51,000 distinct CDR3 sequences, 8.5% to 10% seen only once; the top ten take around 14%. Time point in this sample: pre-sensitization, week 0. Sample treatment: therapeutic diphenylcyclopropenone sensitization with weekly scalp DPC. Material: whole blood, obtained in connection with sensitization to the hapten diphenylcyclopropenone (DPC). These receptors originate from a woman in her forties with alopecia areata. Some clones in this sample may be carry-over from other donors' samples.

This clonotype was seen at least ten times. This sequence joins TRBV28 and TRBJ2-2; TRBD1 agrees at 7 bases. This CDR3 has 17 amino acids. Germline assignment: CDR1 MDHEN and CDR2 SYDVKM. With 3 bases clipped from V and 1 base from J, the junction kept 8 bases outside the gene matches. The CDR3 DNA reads TGTGCCAGCAGTTTTCTCCCGGACAGGTGGAACACCGGGGAGCTGTTTTTT. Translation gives CASSFLPDRWNTGELFF.

The CDR3 bases are TGTGCCAGCAGTTTACGGGACAGGATGAATGAAAAACTGTTTTTT. The encoded protein is CASSLRDRMNEKLFF. This chain connects TRBV27 to TRBJ1-4, with TRBD1 matching over 8 bases. Germline V lookup: CDR1 MNHEY, CDR2 SMNVEV (reference sequence). The CDR3 loop spans 15 amino acids. V gave up 2 bases and J gave up 5 bases; unmatched junction bases: 4.

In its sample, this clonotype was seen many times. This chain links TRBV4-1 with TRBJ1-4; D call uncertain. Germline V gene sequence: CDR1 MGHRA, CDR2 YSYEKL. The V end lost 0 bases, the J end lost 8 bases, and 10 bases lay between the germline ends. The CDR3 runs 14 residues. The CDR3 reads CASSQETVREKLFF. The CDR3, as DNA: TGCGCCAGCAGCCAAGAAACTGTAAGGGAAAAACTGTTTTTT.

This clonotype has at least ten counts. Here the CDR3 reads CASSQGGTEQYF. Written as DNA, the CDR3 is TGCGCCAGCAGCCAAGGAGGAACCGAGCAGTACTTC. This chain uses TRBV4-1 with TRBJ2-7, with unresolved D. The CDR3 is made up of 12 amino acids. Germline CDR1 reads MGHRA; CDR2 reads YSYEKL. V gave up 1 base and J gave up 6 bases, with 7 bases separating them.

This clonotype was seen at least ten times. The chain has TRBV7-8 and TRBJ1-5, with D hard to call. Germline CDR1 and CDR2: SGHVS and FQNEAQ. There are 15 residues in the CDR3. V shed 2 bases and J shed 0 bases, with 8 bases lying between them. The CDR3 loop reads CASSLNTYSNQPQHF. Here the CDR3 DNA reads TGTGCCAGCAGCTTAAACACCTATAGCAATCAGCCCCAGCATTTT.

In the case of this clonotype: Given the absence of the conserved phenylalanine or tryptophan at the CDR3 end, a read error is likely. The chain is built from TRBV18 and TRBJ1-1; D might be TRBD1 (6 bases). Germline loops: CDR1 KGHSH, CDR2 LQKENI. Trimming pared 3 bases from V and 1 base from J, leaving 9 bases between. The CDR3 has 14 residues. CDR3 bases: TGTGCCAGCTCACCGCGACAGGAGAACACTGAAGCTTTCCTT. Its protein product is CASSPRQENTEAFL.

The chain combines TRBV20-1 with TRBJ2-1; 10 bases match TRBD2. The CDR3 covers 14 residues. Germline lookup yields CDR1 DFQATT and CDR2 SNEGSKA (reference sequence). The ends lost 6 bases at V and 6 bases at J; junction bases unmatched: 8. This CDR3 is CSARRSGGANEQFF. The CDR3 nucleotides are TGCAGTGCCCGAAGAAGCGGGGGGGCCAATGAGCAGTTCTTC.

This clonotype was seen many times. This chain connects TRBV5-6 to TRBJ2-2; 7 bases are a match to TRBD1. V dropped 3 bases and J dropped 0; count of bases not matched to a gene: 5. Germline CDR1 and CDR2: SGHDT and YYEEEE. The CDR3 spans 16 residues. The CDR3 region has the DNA TGTGCCAGCAGCTCATGGACAGGCACGAACACCGGGGAGCTGTTTTTT. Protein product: CASSSWTGTNTGELFF.

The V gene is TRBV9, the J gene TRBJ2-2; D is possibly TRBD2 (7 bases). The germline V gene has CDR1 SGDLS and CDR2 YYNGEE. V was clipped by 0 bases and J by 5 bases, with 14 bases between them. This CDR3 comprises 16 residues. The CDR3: CASSVATGGPTGELFF. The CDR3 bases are TGTGCCAGCAGCGTAGCTACGGGGGGCCCAACCGGGGAGCTGTTTTTT.

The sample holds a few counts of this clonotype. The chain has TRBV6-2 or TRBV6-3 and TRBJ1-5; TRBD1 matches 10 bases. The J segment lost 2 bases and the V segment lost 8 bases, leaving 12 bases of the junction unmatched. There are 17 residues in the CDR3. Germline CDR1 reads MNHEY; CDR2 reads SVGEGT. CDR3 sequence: CASALTGTGVGNQPQHF. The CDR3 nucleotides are TGTGCCAGCGCATTAACCGGGACAGGGGTCGGCAATCAGCCCCAGCATTTT.

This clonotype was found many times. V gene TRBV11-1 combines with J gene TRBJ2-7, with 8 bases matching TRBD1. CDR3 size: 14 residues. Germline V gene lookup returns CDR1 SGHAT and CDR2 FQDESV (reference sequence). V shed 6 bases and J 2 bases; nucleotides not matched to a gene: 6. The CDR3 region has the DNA TGTGCCAGCAGTCGGGGGACAGGACCCTACGAGCAGTACTTC. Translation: CASSRGTGPYEQYF.

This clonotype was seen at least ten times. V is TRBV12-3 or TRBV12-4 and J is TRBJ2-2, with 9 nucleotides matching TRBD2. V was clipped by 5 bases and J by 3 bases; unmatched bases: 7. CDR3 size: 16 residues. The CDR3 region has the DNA TGTGCCAGCAGTGCCCAGCTAGCGGGGTACACCGGGGAGCTGTTTTTT. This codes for CASSAQLAGYTGELFF.

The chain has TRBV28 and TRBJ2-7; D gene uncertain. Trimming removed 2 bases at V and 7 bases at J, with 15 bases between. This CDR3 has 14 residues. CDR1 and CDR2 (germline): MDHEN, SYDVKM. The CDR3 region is CASSLMGRIGEQYF. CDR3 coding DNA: TGTGCCAGCAGTTTAATGGGTAGGATAGGTGAGCAGTACTTC.

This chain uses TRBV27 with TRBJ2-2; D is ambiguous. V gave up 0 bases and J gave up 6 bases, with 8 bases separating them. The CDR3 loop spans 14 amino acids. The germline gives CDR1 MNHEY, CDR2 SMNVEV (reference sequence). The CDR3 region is CASSLSIDSGELFF. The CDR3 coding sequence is TGTGCCAGCAGTTTATCGATTGATTCCGGGGAGCTGTTTTTT.

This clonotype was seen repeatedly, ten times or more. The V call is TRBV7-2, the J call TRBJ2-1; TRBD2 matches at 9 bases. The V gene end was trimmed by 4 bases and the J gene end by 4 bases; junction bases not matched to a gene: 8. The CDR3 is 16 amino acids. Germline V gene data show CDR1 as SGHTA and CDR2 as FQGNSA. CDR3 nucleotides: TGTGCCAGCAGCTCACAAGCGGGGGGAGTATACAATGAGCAGTTCTTC. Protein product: CASSSQAGGVYNEQFF. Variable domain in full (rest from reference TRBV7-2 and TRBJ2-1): GAGVSQSPSNKVTEKGKDVELRCDPISGHTALYWYRQSLGQGLEFLIYFQGNSAPDKSGLPSDRFSAERTGGSVSTLTIQRTQQEDSAVYLCASSSQAGGVYNEQFFGPGTRLTVL.

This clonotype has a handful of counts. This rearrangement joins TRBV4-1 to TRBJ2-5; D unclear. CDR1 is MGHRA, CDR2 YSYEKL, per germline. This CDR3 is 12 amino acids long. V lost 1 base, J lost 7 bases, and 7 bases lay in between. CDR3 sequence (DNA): TGCGCCAGCAGCCAAGTCCGAGGGACCCAGTACTTC. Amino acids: CASSQVRGTQYF.

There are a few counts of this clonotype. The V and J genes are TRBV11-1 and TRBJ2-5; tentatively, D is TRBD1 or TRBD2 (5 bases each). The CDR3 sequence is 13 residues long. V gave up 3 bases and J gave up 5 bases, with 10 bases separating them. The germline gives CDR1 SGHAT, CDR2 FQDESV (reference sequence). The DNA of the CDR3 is TGTGCCAGCAGCTTTGGGGGATCGGAGACCCAGTACTTC. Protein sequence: CASSFGGSETQYF.

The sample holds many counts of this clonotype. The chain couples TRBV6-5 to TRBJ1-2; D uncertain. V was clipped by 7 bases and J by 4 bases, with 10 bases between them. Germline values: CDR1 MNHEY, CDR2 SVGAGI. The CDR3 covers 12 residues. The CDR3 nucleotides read TGTGCCAGCACTGCAGTTGGCTATGGCTACACCTTC. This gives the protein CASTAVGYGYTF.

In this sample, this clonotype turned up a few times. The CDR3 loop is CASSSIETVQETQYF. CDR3 DNA sequence: TGTGCCAGCAGCTCGATCGAGACAGTCCAAGAGACCCAGTACTTC. The chain joins TRBV7-9 to TRBJ2-5, with D possibly TRBD1 on 5 matching bases. The germline V and J ends were trimmed by 4 bases and 1 base, with 13 bases remaining between them. The germline CDR1 and CDR2 sequences are SEHNR and FQNEAQ (reference sequence). This CDR3 contains 15 residues.

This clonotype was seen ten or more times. The CDR3 DNA follows: TGTGCCAGCAGTTACCACCCGAGCTCCTACAATGAGCAGTTCTTC. Protein product: CASSYHPSSYNEQFF. The chain couples TRBV6-5 to TRBJ2-1; D gene uncertain. This CDR3 comprises 15 residues. The germline V gene has CDR1 MNHEY and CDR2 SVGAGI. With 2 bases removed from V and 0 bases from J, the gap between germline ends came to 8 bases.

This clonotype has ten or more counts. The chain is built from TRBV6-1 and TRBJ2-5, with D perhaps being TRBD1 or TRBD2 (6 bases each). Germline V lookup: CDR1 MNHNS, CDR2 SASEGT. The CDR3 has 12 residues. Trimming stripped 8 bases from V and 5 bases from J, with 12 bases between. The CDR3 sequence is CASGGPGETQYF. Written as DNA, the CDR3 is TGTGCCAGCGGGGGGCCGGGGGAGACCCAGTACTTC.

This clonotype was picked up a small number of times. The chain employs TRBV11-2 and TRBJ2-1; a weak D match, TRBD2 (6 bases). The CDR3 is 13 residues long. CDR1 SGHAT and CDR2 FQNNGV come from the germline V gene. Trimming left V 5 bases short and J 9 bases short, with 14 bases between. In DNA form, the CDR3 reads TGTGCCAGCAGCGGGACTCCCCTGGGTGAGCAGTTCTTC. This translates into CASSGTPLGEQFF.

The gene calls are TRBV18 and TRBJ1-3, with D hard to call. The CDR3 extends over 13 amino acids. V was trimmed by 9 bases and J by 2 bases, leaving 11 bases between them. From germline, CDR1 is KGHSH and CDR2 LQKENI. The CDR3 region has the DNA TGTGCCAGTTCGGAGGCAGCTGGAAACACCATATATTTT. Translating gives CASSEAAGNTIYF.

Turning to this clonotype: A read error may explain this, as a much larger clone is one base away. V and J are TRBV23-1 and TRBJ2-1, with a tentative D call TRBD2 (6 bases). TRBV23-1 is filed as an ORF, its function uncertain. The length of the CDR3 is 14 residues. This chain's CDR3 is CANSQSRRGNEQFF. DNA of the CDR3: TGCGCCAACAGTCAATCGAGGCGGGGAAATGAGCAGTTCTTC.

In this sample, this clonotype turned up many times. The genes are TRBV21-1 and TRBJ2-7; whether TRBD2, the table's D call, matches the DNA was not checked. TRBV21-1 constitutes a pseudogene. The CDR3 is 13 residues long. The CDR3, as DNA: TGTGCCAGTCGGGACTCATCTATCAACGAGCAGTACTTC. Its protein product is CASRDSSINEQYF.

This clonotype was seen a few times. The CDR3 DNA is TGTGCCAGCAGCCGGCCAGGAGCATACAATGAGCAGTTCTTC. Translated, it gives CASSRPGAYNEQFF. V gene TRBV12-3 or TRBV12-4 combines with J gene TRBJ2-1; D not resolved. The CDR3 is made up of 14 amino acids. Trimming left V 6 bases short and J 4 bases short, with 13 bases between.

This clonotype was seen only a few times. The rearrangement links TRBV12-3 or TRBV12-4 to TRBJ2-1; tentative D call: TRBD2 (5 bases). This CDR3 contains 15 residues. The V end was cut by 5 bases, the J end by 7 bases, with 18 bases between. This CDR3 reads CASSPGLRPLNEQFF. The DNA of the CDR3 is TGTGCCAGCAGTCCCGGACTGCGGCCTTTGAATGAGCAGTTCTTC.

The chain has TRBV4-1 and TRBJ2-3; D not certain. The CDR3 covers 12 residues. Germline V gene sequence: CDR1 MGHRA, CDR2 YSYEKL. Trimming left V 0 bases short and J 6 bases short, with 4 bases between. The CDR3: CASSQEADTQYF. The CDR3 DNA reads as TGCGCCAGCAGCCAAGAGGCGGATACGCAGTATTTT.

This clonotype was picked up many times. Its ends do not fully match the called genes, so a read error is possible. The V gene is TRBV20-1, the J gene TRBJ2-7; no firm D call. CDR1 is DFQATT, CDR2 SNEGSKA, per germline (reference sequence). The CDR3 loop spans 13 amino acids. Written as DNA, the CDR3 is TGCAGTGCTAGAGTAAATAACACCCCATGGATCTTATTC. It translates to CSARVNNTPWILF.

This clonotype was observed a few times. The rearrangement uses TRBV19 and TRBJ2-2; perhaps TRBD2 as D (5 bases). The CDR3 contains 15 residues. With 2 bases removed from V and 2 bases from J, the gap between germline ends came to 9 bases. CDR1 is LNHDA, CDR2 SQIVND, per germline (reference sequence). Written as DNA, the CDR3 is TGTGCCAGTAGTATAACCAGCGGTAACACCGGGGAGCTGTTTTTT. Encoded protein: CASSITSGNTGELFF.